The clone carrying this TCR beta chain has more than one count but fewer than ten. Its specificity is unknown. The sample comes from a study of PD-1 blockade in mismatch repair-deficient tumors. Produced via immunoSEQ multiplex PCR; TCRdb's table is partial and in-frame only. The data hold under 50,000 clones, with approximately 83% observed a single time. CDR1 and CDR2 from the germline V gene are SEHNR and FQNEAQ (reference sequence). Trimming took 5 bases from V and 3 from J; bases not matched to a gene: 5. The CDR3 has 14 amino acids. Study observations and caveats: Tumor-resident clones, often undetectable pretreatment in blood, expanded then contracted after pembrolizumab.

Every patient had mismatch repair deficiency by PCR or immunohistochemistry. This chain links TRBV7-9 with TRBJ1-1; 8 nucleotides agree with TRBD1. The sequencing here drew on PBMCs, taken 38 to 40 weeks after starting pembrolizumab. This clonotype originated in an adult with mismatch repair-deficient cancer. DNA for the CDR3: TGTGCCAGCAGCCGACTGGACAGGGACACTGAAGCTTTCTTT. This codes for CASSRLDRDTEAFF.